Shown below are 32 T cell receptor beta chains from a single sample sequenced in a study of cytomegalovirus exposure and HLA in healthy donors. Some clones are missing from TCRdb's copy, which holds only in-frame ones; the method was immunoSEQ multiplex PCR. The sample includes more than 300,000 clones, roughly 88% seen only once; the top ten take roughly 0.75%. The sample comprised PBMCs. The receptors were sampled from a woman aged 18-29 years in good health and CMV-seronegative.

CDR3 sequence reads: CASSPDRGPIQYF. Written as DNA, the CDR3 is TGTGCCAGCAGCCCGGACAGGGGACCCATTCAGTACTTC. V is TRBV5-8 and J is TRBJ2-4; TRBD1 matches at 9 bases. CDR3 size: 13 residues. Germline V gene data show CDR1 as SGHTS and CDR2 as YDEGEE. The V segment lost 4 bases and the J segment 9 bases; nucleotides outside the gene matches: 5. The full variable domain, rest sourced from reference TRBV5-8 and TRBJ2-4, is EAGVTQSPTHLIKTRGQQATLRCSPISGHTSVYWYQQALGLGLQFLLWYDEGEERNRGNFPPRFSGRQFPNYSSELNVNALELEDSALYLCASSPDRGPIQYFGAGTRLSVL.

The chain couples TRBV13 to TRBJ1-4; maybe TRBD1 (5 bases). V lost 2 bases and J 11 bases, leaving 15 bases between the germline ends. In germline, CDR1 is PRHDT, CDR2 FYEKMQ (reference sequence). This CDR3 spans 14 amino acids. CDR3 nucleotide sequence: TGTGCCAGCAGCTTACTGAGGGGTGGAGGGAAACTGTTTTTT. It encodes CASSLLRGGGKLFF.

The rearrangement uses TRBV6-6 and TRBJ1-1; 8 bases agree with TRBD1. V lost 5 bases and J lost 8; bases outside the gene matches: 7. In germline, CDR1 is MNHNY, CDR2 SVGAGI (reference sequence). There are 13 residues in the CDR3. The CDR3 loop reads CASSPPDRVEAFF. The DNA for the CDR3 is TGTGCCAGCAGTCCCCCGGACAGGGTAGAAGCTTTCTTT.

The chain links TRBV5-4 to TRBJ1-2; D remains unclear. The V end was cut by 6 bases, the J end by 3 bases, with 9 bases between. The CDR3 covers 12 residues. Germline V gene lookup returns CDR1 SGHNT and CDR2 YYREEE (reference sequence). CDR3 coding DNA: TGTGCCAGCACCCAGGAGGACTATGGCTACACCTTC. As protein: CASTQEDYGYTF.

The chain is built from TRBV6-5 and TRBJ1-5, with a possible D match to TRBD1 (5 bases). The CDR3 is 15 amino acids. With 6 bases removed from V and 6 bases from J, the gap between germline ends came to 18 bases. Germline V gene sequence: CDR1 MNHEY, CDR2 SVGAGI. CDR3 protein: CASSRTRWEGQPQHF. Written as DNA, the CDR3 is TGTGCCAGCAGCAGGACAAGGTGGGAGGGTCAGCCCCAGCATTTT.

J is TRBJ2-1 and V is TRBV28, with D maybe TRBD2 (5 bases). Trimming removed 1 base from V and 7 bases from J, with 11 bases in between. The length of the CDR3 is 14 residues. CDR1 and CDR2 from the germline V gene are MDHEN and SYDVKM. CDR3 coding DNA: TGTGCCAGCAGTTTATCTTCCGGGGTGAATGAGCAGTTCTTC. Translated: CASSLSSGVNEQFF.

The chain joins TRBV5-1 to TRBJ2-5; no clear D gene. Germline CDR1 and CDR2: SGHRS and YFSETQ. There are 12 residues in the CDR3. The V end was cut by 6 bases, the J end by 5 bases, with 11 bases between. CDR3 nucleotides: TGCGCCAGCAATTACGAGAGGGAGACCCAGTACTTC. Protein product: CASNYERETQYF.

The rearrangement links TRBV6-1 to TRBJ2-1; unclear D gene. CDR1 is MNHNS, CDR2 SASEGT, per germline. CDR3 length: 15 residues. V was cut by 5 bases and J by 6 bases, with 17 bases left in between. The CDR3 here is CASSLYMSSGNEQFF. In nucleotides, the CDR3 is TGTGCCAGCAGTCTCTACATGAGCTCGGGCAATGAGCAGTTCTTC.

The J gene is TRBJ2-2, the V gene TRBV2; D is perhaps TRBD1 (5 bases). CDR1 and CDR2 from the germline V gene are SNHLY and FYNNEI. Trimming stripped 0 bases from V and 7 bases from J, with 15 bases between. This CDR3 is built from 16 residues. CDR3 in DNA: TGTGCCAGCAGTGAAGCGACCCAGGGTTTCGGCGGGGAGCTGTTTTTT. Translated: CASSEATQGFGGELFF. The full variable domain, completed using reference TRBV2 and TRBJ2-2, is EPEVTQTPSHQVTQMGQEVILRCVPISNHLYFYWYRQILGQKVEFLVSFYNNEISEKSEIFDDQFSVERPDGSNFTLKIRSTKLEDSAMYFCASSEATQGFGGELFFGEGSRLTVL.

The chain has TRBV21-1 and TRBJ1-5; the D segment call TRBD1 is taken from the table without a DNA check. TRBV21-1 is a pseudogene locus. The CDR3 consists of 15 residues. The CDR3 here is CASSKALQGTQPQHF. For the CDR3, the DNA is TGTGCCAGCAGCAAAGCGCTACAGGGGACTCAGCCCCAGCATTTT.

The rearrangement links TRBV29-1 to TRBJ2-7; 8 nucleotides agree with TRBD2. Trimming took 3 bases from V and 4 from J; bases not matched to a gene: 11. This CDR3 contains 15 residues. Germline-derived CDR1 and CDR2 are SQVTM and ANQGSEA. The CDR3 loop is CSVDIASGPLYEQYF. For the CDR3, the DNA is TGCAGCGTTGACATCGCTAGCGGGCCCCTGTACGAGCAGTACTTC.

This clone was found once. The CDR3 coding sequence is TGTGCCAGCAGCGTATTTTCAGGGGACTACACCTTC. Translation gives CASSVFSGDYTF. This chain links TRBV9 with TRBJ1-2; TRBD1 is a possible D gene (6 bases). Trimming left V 1 base short and J 10 bases short, with 11 bases between. The CDR3 totals 12 residues. The germline V gene encodes CDR1 SGDLS and CDR2 YYNGEE.

The V call is TRBV14, the J call TRBJ1-1; the match to TRBD1 covers 9 bases. The CDR3 has 12 amino acids. Germline CDR1 and CDR2: SGHDN and FVKESK. V shed 5 bases, J shed 12 bases, and the junction held 7 bases outside the gene matches. The CDR3 is CASSGQGRWTFF. DNA of the CDR3: TGTGCCAGCAGCGGACAGGGGCGGTGGACTTTCTTT.

The chain carries TRBV9 and TRBJ2-7; 7 nucleotides match TRBD1. The CDR3 loop spans 15 amino acids. Trimming took 2 bases from V and 0 from J; bases not matched to a gene: 5. Germline CDR1 is SGDLS and CDR2 is YYNGEE. The CDR3 DNA follows: TGTGCCAGCAGCGTGAGGGACAGTGGCTCCTACGAGCAGTACTTC. Protein sequence: CASSVRDSGSYEQYF.

This chain's CDR3 is CASSIGQGASGELFF. Here the CDR3 DNA reads TGTGCCAGTAGTATAGGACAGGGGGCGAGTGGGGAGCTGTTTTTT. V is TRBV19 and J is TRBJ2-2; 10 positions match TRBD1. The J segment lost 8 bases and the V segment lost 1 base, leaving 4 bases of the junction unmatched. The CDR3 spans 15 residues. The germline gives CDR1 LNHDA, CDR2 SQIVND (reference sequence).

The chain recombines TRBV9 with TRBJ1-4; tentatively, D is TRBD1 (6 bases). Per germline, CDR1 SGDLS and CDR2 YYNGEE. The CDR3 totals 16 residues. Trimming removed 0 bases from V and 7 bases from J, with 16 bases in between. The CDR3 loop is CASSVALGASSEKLFF. CDR3 DNA: TGTGCCAGCAGCGTAGCTCTGGGGGCCTCGAGTGAAAAACTGTTTTTT.

V is TRBV29-1 and J is TRBJ2-1; TRBD1 agrees at 10 bases. The V gene end was trimmed by 6 bases and the J gene end by 6 bases; junction bases not matched to a gene: 8. Germline CDR1 SQVTM, CDR2 ANQGSEA. This CDR3 has 14 residues. The CDR3 region has the DNA TGCAGCGTGGCGGGACAGGGGAGTTTCAATGAGCAGTTCTTC. Translated, it gives CSVAGQGSFNEQFF.

The J gene is TRBJ1-2, the V gene TRBV5-1, with D maybe TRBD1 (6 bases). The CDR3 totals 14 residues. Looked up from germline, CDR1 is SGHRS and CDR2 is YFSETQ. V was clipped by 0 bases and J by 2 bases, with 8 bases between them. This CDR3 is CASSLAGDNYGYTF. The CDR3, as DNA: TGCGCCAGCAGCTTGGCAGGGGACAACTATGGCTACACCTTC.

V and J are TRBV28 and TRBJ1-5, with 9 positions matching TRBD1. The CDR3 runs to 15 residues. Trimming took 6 bases from V and 4 from J; bases not matched to a gene: 7. The germline V gene encodes CDR1 MDHEN and CDR2 SYDVKM. In DNA form, the CDR3 reads TGTGCCAGCAGCTACGCTGACAGGGGGAATCAGCCCCAGCATTTT. Protein: CASSYADRGNQPQHF.

The genes are TRBV6-1 and TRBJ1-5; the D gene is possibly TRBD1 (5 bases). The CDR3 has 15 amino acids. CDR1 and CDR2 from the germline V gene are MNHNS and SASEGT. Deletions cut 5 bases from V and 7 bases from J, with 18 bases between. CDR3 protein: CASSPGQGGPQPQHF. Written as DNA, the CDR3 is TGTGCCAGCAGTCCAGGGCAGGGAGGTCCGCAGCCCCAGCATTTT.

V usage is TRBV7-9 and J usage is TRBJ2-7; D is perhaps TRBD1 (6 bases). This CDR3 is 16 amino acids long. Germline V gene lookup returns CDR1 SEHNR and CDR2 FQNEAQ (reference sequence). V lost 1 base and J lost 4, with 17 bases in between. In nucleotides, the CDR3 is TGTGCCAGCAGCTTAGTAGCTGGGACAAGGGATTACGAGCAGTACTTC. The encoded protein is CASSLVAGTRDYEQYF.

The chain links TRBV6-5 to TRBJ2-5; a weak D match, TRBD1 (5 bases). Germline loops: CDR1 MNHEY, CDR2 SVGAGI. This CDR3 spans 15 amino acids. Trimming removed 2 bases at V and 1 base at J, with 11 bases between. CDR3 coding DNA: TGTGCCAGCAGTTACAGGGGCTCGGGCCAAGAGACCCAGTACTTC. Amino acid sequence: CASSYRGSGQETQYF.

The gene calls are TRBV23-1 and TRBJ1-2; 7 bases line up with TRBD1. TRBV23-1 has ORF status, its function being uncertain. J was trimmed by 2 bases and V by 3 bases; bases with no gene match: 6. The CDR3 has 15 residues. The CDR3 loop reads CASSHRQGPNYGYTF. The CDR3 region has the DNA TGCGCCAGCAGTCATCGACAGGGCCCGAACTATGGCTACACCTTC.

The genes are TRBV19 and TRBJ1-2; 10 positions match TRBD1. Germline V lookup: CDR1 LNHDA, CDR2 SQIVND (reference sequence). The CDR3 is 18 residues long. The trim removed 4 bases at V and 1 base at J, leaving 12 bases unmatched. CDR3 protein: CASSNAGTGAFYNYGYTF. CDR3 sequence (DNA): TGTGCCAGTAGTAACGCCGGGACAGGGGCCTTTTATAACTATGGCTACACCTTC.

The rearrangement joins TRBV2 to TRBJ2-1, with a possible D match to TRBD1 (6 bases). This CDR3 is built from 14 residues. V lost 11 bases to trimming and J lost 6 bases, with 20 bases between them. CDR1 and CDR2 (germline): SNHLY, FYNNEI. CDR3 nucleotide sequence: TGTGCCTCCAGGGGCAGGGGTAAATTCAATGAGCAGTTCTTC. This encodes CASRGRGKFNEQFF.

This clone was recorded only once. The V and J genes are TRBV6-5 and TRBJ2-2; the match to TRBD1 covers 10 bases. This CDR3 has 14 residues. The V gene's germline CDR1 is MNHEY and CDR2 SVGAGI. V lost 8 bases to trimming and J lost 5 bases; unmatched junction nucleotides: 5. The CDR3 is CASGRDRGTGELFF. The DNA for the CDR3 is TGTGCCAGCGGAAGGGACAGGGGAACCGGGGAGCTGTTTTTT.

V usage is TRBV4-1 and J usage is TRBJ2-7; no clear D gene. CDR1 and CDR2 (germline): MGHRA, YSYEKL. The V end lost 2 bases, the J end lost 0 bases, and 5 bases lay between the germline ends. This CDR3 comprises 13 residues. In DNA, the CDR3 is TGCGCCAGCAGCCAACACGGCTCCTACGAGCAGTACTTC. It specifies CASSQHGSYEQYF.

The chain recombines TRBV7-8 with TRBJ2-2; 10 positions agree with TRBD2. The CDR3 extends over 17 amino acids. Losses at the gene ends were 3 bases for V and 3 bases for J; bases not matched to a gene: 7. The germline CDR1 and CDR2 sequences are SGHVS and FQNEAQ. DNA of the CDR3: TGTGCCAGCAGCTTGCCAGCGGGGGGGCCGGACACCGGGGAGCTGTTTTTT. This codes for CASSLPAGGPDTGELFF.

The chain recombines TRBV5-4 with TRBJ2-3; 10 nucleotides match TRBD2. This CDR3 region has 15 residues. V lost 4 bases, J lost 1 base, and 3 bases stayed unmatched. Germline V CDR1 and CDR2: SGHNT, YYREEE (reference sequence). This chain's CDR3 is CASSPGLAGTDTQYF. Written as DNA, the CDR3 is TGTGCCAGCAGCCCTGGACTAGCGGGCACAGATACGCAGTATTTT.

The CDR3 sequence is CASSSRSAGGPVNEQFF. CDR3 in DNA: TGTGCCAGCAGCTCCCGGTCAGCGGGAGGGCCCGTCAATGAGCAGTTCTTC. The J gene is TRBJ2-1, the V gene TRBV7-6; TRBD2 matches 10 bases. Per the germline V gene, CDR1 is SGHVS and CDR2 is FNYEAQ. V was pared by 4 bases and J by 6 bases, with 12 bases of the junction left unmatched. The CDR3 has 17 amino acids. The variable domain in full, completed from reference TRBV7-6 and TRBJ2-1, reads GAGVSQSPRYKVTKRGQDVALRCDPISGHVSLYWYRQALGQGPEFLTYFNYEAQQDKSGLPNDRFSAERPEGSISTLTIQRTEQRDSAMYRCASSSRSAGGPVNEQFFGPGTRLTVL.

The chain links TRBV27 to TRBJ2-3; 7 bases fit TRBD2. The CDR3 runs to 16 residues. Germline V lookup: CDR1 MNHEY, CDR2 SMNVEV (reference sequence). After removal of 6 bases from V and 3 bases from J, the junction contained 12 bases not matched to a gene. Written as DNA, the CDR3 is TGTGCCAGCAGGGTCCTCCCCGGGAGGAGTACAGATACGCAGTATTTT. Translating it yields CASRVLPGRSTDTQYF.

V gene TRBV10-1 combines with J gene TRBJ2-4, with 10 bases fitting TRBD2. V lost 4 bases, J lost 1 base, and 13 bases stayed unmatched. The CDR3 totals 19 residues. Germline assignment: CDR1 WNHNN and CDR2 SYGVQD (reference sequence). CDR3 sequence reads: CASSVFHSGGAHAKNIQYF. DNA for the CDR3: TGCGCCAGCAGTGTTTTCCACAGCGGGGGGGCCCATGCCAAAAACATTCAGTACTTC.